One sample yielded the 16 T cell receptor beta chains listed below, sequenced in a study of T cells in Graves' hyperthyroidism and ophthalmopathy. Amplification targeted TCR beta CDR3 regions from RNA transcripts. Carried out on the TCR CDR3, a first-round RT-PCR used the HTBI primer set. TCRdb re-called the multiplex PCR reads through MiXCR, storing one row per CDR3 protein. The data hold hundreds of thousands of distinct CDR3 sequences, with 45% observed a single time. The sequencing sample was made of peripheral blood or thyroid tissue (not recorded which). These receptors all come from an adult man with Graves' disease, either hyperthyroidism or ophthalmopathy (not recorded which).

The chain has TRBV2 and TRBJ2-6, with D perhaps TRBD1 or TRBD2 (7 bases each). Germline V lookup: CDR1 SNHLY, CDR2 FYNNEI. The CDR3 is 18 residues long. Trimming stripped 5 bases from V and 4 bases from J, with 21 bases between. The CDR3 DNA follows: TGTGCCAGCAGTACCGGGGGAGGGGGCGGGGCCGGGGCCAACGTCCTGACTTTC. It specifies CASSTGGGGGAGANVLTF.

The chain joins TRBV20-1 to TRBJ1-5; 9 bases map to TRBD1. The CDR3 runs 15 residues. In germline, CDR1 is DFQATT, CDR2 SNEGSKA (reference sequence). The DNA for the CDR3 is TGCAGGCTAGAACACCGGGACAGGGACAATCAGCCCCAGCATTTT. It is translated as CRLEHRDRDNQPQHF.

The sample holds a few counts of this clonotype. The chain couples TRBV12-3 or TRBV12-4 to TRBJ1-4; no reliable D call. V lost 5 bases and J 8 bases, leaving 12 bases between the germline ends. The CDR3 spans 13 residues. CDR3 sequence reads: CASSPMGMEKLFF. In DNA form, the CDR3 reads TGTGCCAGCAGTCCGATGGGGATGGAAAAACTGTTTTTT.

The chain joins TRBV20-1 to TRBJ1-1, with D unresolved. The V end lost 0 bases, the J end lost 0 bases, and 11 bases lay between the germline ends. CDR3 length equals 15 residues. Germline V gene sequence: CDR1 DFQATT, CDR2 SNEGSKA (reference sequence). The CDR3 region is CSARDNGRLNTEAFF. The DNA of the CDR3 is TGCAGTGCTAGAGATAATGGCAGACTGAACACTGAAGCTTTCTTT.

This clonotype was found many times. CDR3 loop: CASKVDSFQETQYF. CDR3 DNA: TGTGCCAGCAAGGTGGACAGCTTCCAAGAGACCCAGTACTTC. The chain joins TRBV6-5 to TRBJ2-5, with D possibly TRBD1 on 6 matching bases. Germline V CDR1 and CDR2: MNHEY, SVGAGI. This CDR3 region has 14 residues. V lost 7 bases and J lost 1, with 13 bases in between.

The V and J genes are TRBV7-8 and TRBJ1-5; unclear D gene. The CDR3 loop spans 13 amino acids. V dropped 3 bases and J dropped 7 bases, with 10 bases sitting between them. Germline V lookup: CDR1 SGHVS, CDR2 FQNEAQ. CDR3 nucleotides: TGTGCCAGCAGCTTTGATGAGGGACAGCCCCAGCATTTT. Translating gives CASSFDEGQPQHF.

The V call is TRBV7-9, the J call TRBJ2-5; the match to TRBD1 covers 10 bases. J gave up 4 bases and V 7 bases, and 9 bases lay outside the gene matches. The CDR3 runs to 15 residues. Germline loops: CDR1 SEHNR, CDR2 FQNEAQ (reference sequence). CDR3: CASNLEGTGVETQYF. In DNA, the CDR3 is TGTGCCAGCAACTTGGAGGGGACAGGGGTAGAGACCCAGTACTTC.

The chain combines TRBV25-1 with TRBJ2-7, with unresolved D. CDR3 length: 14 amino acids. Trimming pared 8 bases from V and 10 bases from J, leaving 24 bases between. Looked up from germline, CDR1 is MGHDK and CDR2 is SYGVNS. CDR3 in DNA: TGTGCCAGCTCACCACCCCGTGGGCGCCGAGTCCAGTACTTC. Translating it yields CASSPPRGRRVQYF.

This clonotype was counted ten times or more. The gene calls are TRBV7-2 and TRBJ2-5; D perhaps matches TRBD1 (5 bases). The germline CDR1 and CDR2 sequences are SGHTA and FQGNSA. V lost 5 bases to trimming and J lost 5 bases, with 18 bases between them. This CDR3 comprises 15 residues. The CDR3 nucleotides read TGTGCCAGCAGCCCCTTGGGGCGCGGTAGGGAGACCCAGTACTTC. It codes for CASSPLGRGRETQYF.

This clonotype was detected many times. The chain is built from TRBV29-1 and TRBJ1-4; 11 bases are shared with TRBD1. Germline CDR1 and CDR2: SQVTM and ANQGSEA. Losses at the gene ends were 4 bases for V and 7 bases for J; bases not matched to a gene: 8. The CDR3 totals 15 residues. CDR3 residues: CSVAPPGQGGEKLFF. The DNA for the CDR3 is TGCAGCGTTGCGCCCCCGGGACAGGGGGGTGAAAAACTGTTTTTT.

The V gene is TRBV7-9, the J gene TRBJ1-3; 11 bases are shared with TRBD1. CDR1 and CDR2 from the germline V gene are SEHNR and FQNEAQ (reference sequence). V shed 3 bases, J shed 7 bases, and the junction held 8 bases outside the gene matches. This CDR3 contains 16 residues. This CDR3 is CASSFRDRGTSNTIYF. CDR3 in DNA: TGTGCCAGCAGCTTCCGGGACAGGGGGACGTCGAACACCATATATTTT.

This clonotype was recorded once. J is TRBJ1-6 and V is TRBV10-3; 10 bases are a match to TRBD1. V shed 6 bases, J shed 9 bases, and the junction held 8 bases outside the gene matches. Germline CDR1 reads ENHRY; CDR2 reads SYGVKD. The CDR3 has 15 residues. CDR3 in DNA: TGTGCCATCAGACCCTCGGGACAGGGGTTTTCACCCCTCCACTTT. It specifies CAIRPSGQGFSPLHF.

The table lists this clonotype with a few counts. This chain joins TRBV7-6 and TRBJ2-2; unclear D gene. Trimming took off 5 bases at V and 1 base at J, with 11 bases between the two ends. This CDR3 region has 15 residues. Germline V gives CDR1 SGHVS, CDR2 FNYEAQ. The CDR3 protein is CASSQPTVNTGELFF. CDR3 sequence (DNA): TGTGCCAGCAGCCAACCCACCGTGAACACCGGGGAGCTGTTTTTT.

This clonotype was picked up many times. One end of the junction varies from germline; a read error may be responsible. This chain links TRBV7-7 with TRBJ2-2, with unresolved D. Germline V gene data show CDR1 as SSHAT and CDR2 as FNYEAQ (reference sequence). The length of the CDR3 is 13 residues. CDR3 protein: CASSQQNTGELFF. CDR3 nucleotides: TGTGCTAGCAGCCAACAGAACACCGGGGAGCTGTTTTTT.

The chain employs TRBV29-1 and TRBJ2-5; possible D gene TRBD2, 5 bases. The CDR3 loop spans 12 amino acids. Germline CDR1 and CDR2: SQVTM and ANQGSEA. The V gene lost 7 bases and the J gene lost 1 base, with 10 bases spanning the gap. The CDR3 loop is CSALAGQETQYF. The CDR3 nucleotides are TGCAGCGCGTTGGCGGGCCAAGAGACCCAGTACTTC.

The J gene is TRBJ2-7, the V gene TRBV29-1; TRBD2 matches at 12 bases. The CDR3 totals 13 residues. Germline lookup yields CDR1 SQVTM and CDR2 ANQGSEA. With 4 bases clipped from V and 3 bases from J, the junction kept 1 base outside the gene matches. The CDR3 bases are TGCAGCGTTGTGGGACTAGCGGGCTACGAGCAGTACTTC. It encodes CSVVGLAGYEQYF.